What follows are 21 T cell receptor beta chains derived from one specimen sequenced in a study of T cells in Graves' hyperthyroidism and ophthalmopathy. Amplified TCR beta CDR3 regions derived from RNA transcripts. When the TCR CDR3 underwent first-round RT-PCR, the HTBI primer set was used. In TCRdb, the multiplex PCR reads were re-called with MiXCR into one record per CDR3 protein. The table lists hundreds of thousands of distinct CDR3 sequences, 15% to 20% of them singletons. Sequenced material: blood. The source is a man between 35 and 55 years old with Graves' hyperthyroidism.

In this sample, this clonotype turned up a few times. This sequence joins TRBV30 and TRBJ2-1, with 8 nucleotides matching TRBD1. Losses at the gene ends were 6 bases for V and 7 bases for J; bases not matched to a gene: 8. The CDR3 totals 13 residues. Per the germline V gene, CDR1 is GTSNPN and CDR2 is SVGIG (reference sequence). Here the CDR3 reads CACNQGASNEQFF. The CDR3 DNA follows: TGTGCCTGCAATCAGGGGGCGTCAAATGAGCAGTTCTTC. Looking up the rest from reference TRBV30 and TRBJ2-1 gives the full variable domain: SQTIHQWPATLVQPVGSPLSLECTVEGTSNPNLYWYRQAAGRGLQLLFYSVGIGQISSEVPQNLSASRPQDRQFILSSKKLLLSDSGFYLCACNQGASNEQFFGPGTRLTVL.

About this clonotype: This may be a read error: a much more frequent sequence differs by one nucleotide. V gene TRBV3-1 combines with J gene TRBJ2-1; D unresolved. CDR3 length: 13 amino acids. Germline values: CDR1 LGHDT, CDR2 YNNKEL (reference sequence). CDR3 sequence reads: CATSQFSANEQFF. The CDR3 nucleotides read TGTGCCACCAGCCAATTTTCGGCTAATGAGCAGTTCTTC.

Concerning this clonotype: Possible read error: a much larger clone is one base away. The V and J genes are TRBV29-1 and TRBJ2-3, with D unclear. Trimming stripped 5 bases from V and 5 bases from J, with 17 bases between. CDR3 size: 14 residues. Germline assignment: CDR1 SQVTM and CDR2 ANQGSEA. The CDR3 DNA follows: TGCAGCGTTCGTGCTGGGTGGCCGGGAGATACGCAGTATTTT. Its protein product is CSVRAGWPGDTQYF.

A note on this clonotype: With a much larger clone just one base away, this may be a read error. The chain combines TRBV7-2 with TRBJ1-6; no firm D call. This CDR3 region has 15 residues. CDR1 and CDR2 from the germline V gene are SGHTA and FQGNSA. V gave up 5 bases and J gave up 7 bases, with 15 bases separating them. In DNA, the CDR3 is TGTACCAGCAGCAATCGTCTTAATAGGAATTCACCCCTCCACTTT. Its translation is CTSSNRLNRNSPLHF. The full variable domain, rest sourced from reference TRBV7-2 and TRBJ1-6, is GAGVSQSPSNKVTEKGKDVELRCDPISGHTALYWYRQSLGQGLEFLIYFQGNSAPDKSGLPSDRFSAERTGGSVSTLTIQRTQQEDSAVYLCTSSNRLNRNSPLHFGNGTRLTVT.

This clonotype was counted once. Given a much more abundant clone one base away, this may be a read error. The chain joins TRBV27 to TRBJ1-1; 9 bases fit TRBD1. This CDR3 spans 14 amino acids. Germline V gene data show CDR1 as MNHEY and CDR2 as SMNVEV (reference sequence). This CDR3 is CASSLRDRDTEASF. CDR3 nucleotide sequence: TGTGCCAGCAGTCTAAGGGACAGGGACACTGAAGCTTCCTTT.

The sample holds many counts of this clonotype. This chain uses TRBV14 with TRBJ2-1, with D hard to call. Germline CDR1 SGHDN, CDR2 FVKESK. V was clipped by 2 bases and J by 8 bases, with 7 bases between them. This CDR3 contains 12 residues. The CDR3 region is CASSQLRDEQFF. The CDR3 bases are TGTGCCAGCAGCCAACTTAGGGATGAGCAGTTCTTC.

This clonotype was counted at least ten times. The V and J genes are TRBV5-1 and TRBJ1-4; D unclear. V was cut by 1 base and J by 2 bases, with 3 bases left in between. This CDR3 comprises 13 residues. CDR1 SGHRS and CDR2 YFSETQ come from the germline V gene. Written as DNA, the CDR3 is TGCGCCAGCAGCTTGAGGACTAATGAAAAACTGTTTTTT. This gives the protein CASSLRTNEKLFF.

This chain links TRBV28 with TRBJ1-2; D not certain. This CDR3 region has 12 residues. Germline CDR1 is MDHEN and CDR2 is SYDVKM. V lost 7 bases and J lost 0, with 6 bases in between. The CDR3 region is CASMSANYGYTF. As DNA, the CDR3 is TGTGCCAGCATGTCAGCTAACTATGGCTACACCTTC.

Concerning this clonotype itself: One junction end does not reproduce the germline sequence, and a read error may be involved. The chain is built from TRBV5-1 and TRBJ2-3, with 10 positions matching TRBD2. The germline CDR1 and CDR2 sequences are SGHRS and YFSETQ. The CDR3 is 16 residues long. Written as DNA, the CDR3 is TGTGCCAGCAGCATAAGACTAGCGGGTAGCACAGATACGCAGTATTTT. Translation gives CASSIRLAGSTDTQYF.

This rearrangement joins TRBV19 to TRBJ2-2, with 8 positions matching TRBD1. CDR1 LNHDA and CDR2 SQIVND come from the germline V gene (reference sequence). Trimming at V came to 6 bases and at J to 6 bases, leaving 6 bases not matched to a gene. The CDR3 extends over 14 amino acids. The chain's CDR3 is CASRDRVLAGELFF. DNA for the CDR3: TGTGCCAGTAGGGACAGGGTTTTGGCCGGGGAGCTGTTTTTT.

The rearrangement links TRBV18 to TRBJ2-7; 9 nucleotides align to TRBD1. The V gene's germline CDR1 is KGHSH and CDR2 LQKENI. Germline trimming cut 0 bases from V and 2 bases from J; bases unmatched to any gene: 5. The CDR3 extends over 16 amino acids. The CDR3 DNA sequence: TGTGCCAGCTCACCACCCTCGGGACAGGGCCCCTACGAGCAGTACTTC. Encoded protein: CASSPPSGQGPYEQYF.

This clonotype was observed many times. V is TRBV5-6 and J is TRBJ1-2, with D perhaps TRBD1 (5 bases). V shed 0 bases and J shed 8 bases, with 11 bases lying between them. Germline assignment: CDR1 SGHDT and CDR2 YYEEEE. The CDR3 consists of 13 residues. This CDR3 reads CASSLVEGTGYTF. The CDR3 DNA reads TGTGCCAGCAGCTTGGTGGAGGGGACGGGCTACACCTTC.

This clonotype was seen repeatedly, ten times or more. The V and J genes are TRBV20-1 and TRBJ2-2, with TRBD2 matching over 11 bases. The V and J ends lost 6 bases and 4 bases, in that order; junction bases with no gene match: 4. This CDR3 comprises 14 residues. Germline lookup yields CDR1 DFQATT and CDR2 SNEGSKA (reference sequence). CDR3 nucleotides: TGCAGTGCCTCCGGGACTAGCGGCACCGGGGAGCTGTTTTTT. Translation: CSASGTSGTGELFF.

This clonotype has ten or more counts. CDR3 amino acids: CASRKTFLSAYNEQFF. CDR3 coding DNA: TGTGCCAGCAGAAAGACATTTCTTAGCGCCTACAATGAGCAGTTCTTC. The chain couples TRBV28 to TRBJ2-1; D might be TRBD2 (5 bases). V gave up 6 bases and J gave up 2 bases, with 17 bases separating them. The germline gives CDR1 MDHEN, CDR2 SYDVKM. The CDR3 has 16 amino acids.

This clonotype occurred many times. This chain links TRBV12-3 or TRBV12-4 with TRBJ2-7, with D hard to call. The V end lost 2 bases, the J end lost 4 bases, and 12 bases lay between the germline ends. CDR3 size: 14 residues. The CDR3 DNA sequence: TGTGCCAGCAGTTTAAGTCAGGCAACTTACGAGCAGTACTTC. Its translation: CASSLSQATYEQYF.

This clonotype was detected ten times or more. The chain carries TRBV7-9 and TRBJ2-3, with D perhaps TRBD2 (6 bases). CDR3 size: 16 residues. Germline loops: CDR1 SEHNR, CDR2 FQNEAQ (reference sequence). V was cut by 7 bases and J by 0 bases, with 17 bases left in between. CDR3: CASITTFRGSTDTQYF. The CDR3 coding sequence is TGTGCCAGCATTACTACTTTTCGGGGGAGCACAGATACGCAGTATTTT. The full variable domain, with the rest looked up from reference TRBV7-9 and TRBJ2-3, is DTGVSQNPRHKITKRGQNVTFRCDPISEHNRLYWYRQTLGQGPEFLTYFQNEAQLEKSRLLSDRFSAERPKGSFSTLEIQRTEQGDSAMYLCASITTFRGSTDTQYFGPGTRLTVL.

This clonotype has a count of ten or more. For the CDR3, the DNA is TGTGCCAGCAGCTTACGGGGGGCCCTCTCCTACGAGCAGTACTTC. Translating it yields CASSLRGALSYEQYF. The chain has TRBV7-2 and TRBJ2-7, with D tentatively TRBD2 (7 bases). CDR1 SGHTA and CDR2 FQGNSA come from the germline V gene. This CDR3 spans 15 amino acids. Trimming removed 2 bases at V and 0 bases at J, with 11 bases between.

The chain recombines TRBV7-2 with TRBJ2-1; 12 positions match TRBD2. J was trimmed by 5 bases and V by 3 bases; bases with no gene match: 2. There are 15 residues in the CDR3. Per the germline V gene, CDR1 is SGHTA and CDR2 is FQGNSA. CDR3 in DNA: TGTGCCAGCAGCTTCCTAGCGGGGGGGCACAATGAGCAGTTCTTC. This gives the protein CASSFLAGGHNEQFF.

This clonotype has at least ten counts. The chain has TRBV30 and TRBJ2-7; TRBD2 matches at 8 bases. The V segment lost 4 bases and the J segment 7 bases; nucleotides outside the gene matches: 9. There are 13 residues in the CDR3. Germline values: CDR1 GTSNPN, CDR2 SVGIG (reference sequence). The chain's CDR3 is CAWTLLAGLEQYF. In DNA, the CDR3 is TGTGCCTGGACCCTCTTAGCGGGGCTTGAGCAGTACTTC.

At least ten counts were recorded for this clonotype. The gene calls are TRBV7-9 and TRBJ2-1; unclear D gene. V was pared by 0 bases and J by 9 bases, with 6 bases between. The CDR3 is 12 residues long. CDR1 and CDR2 from the germline V gene are SEHNR and FQNEAQ (reference sequence). DNA for the CDR3: TGTGCCAGCAGCTTAGCTCCGGGTGAGCAGTTCTTC. Amino acids: CASSLAPGEQFF. Full variable domain (outside the CDR3, taken from reference TRBV7-9 and TRBJ2-1): DTGVSQNPRHKITKRGQNVTFRCDPISEHNRLYWYRQTLGQGPEFLTYFQNEAQLEKSRLLSDRFSAERPKGSFSTLEIQRTEQGDSAMYLCASSLAPGEQFFGPGTRLTVL.

This clonotype has ten or more counts. J is TRBJ2-7 and V is TRBV5-4, with a weak D call TRBD1 (6 bases). Germline V gene sequence: CDR1 SGHNT, CDR2 YYREEE (reference sequence). The V end was cut by 4 bases, the J end by 3 bases, with 14 bases between. This CDR3 contains 14 residues. CDR3 in amino acids: CASSVAQGIYEQYF. The DNA for the CDR3 is TGTGCCAGCAGCGTAGCCCAGGGGATCTACGAGCAGTACTTC.